This entry lists 10 T cell receptor beta chains sequenced from one sample in a study of blood T cell repertoires in COVID-19. Only in-frame clones appear in the TCRdb table, and some are missing; sequencing was by immunoSEQ multiplex PCR. The table has some 260,000 clones, roughly nine tenths seen once. Sequenced material: PBMCs or T cells enriched from blood (not recorded which). The receptors come from a woman between 25 and 40 years old with acute COVID-19.

The chain links TRBV19 to TRBJ1-2; 8 bases line up with TRBD1. The CDR3 has 14 residues. V was pared by 6 bases and J by 7 bases, with 10 bases of the junction left unmatched. Per the germline V gene, CDR1 is LNHDA and CDR2 is SQIVND (reference sequence). This CDR3 is CASRMGQAGGGYTF. The CDR3 region has the DNA TGTGCCAGTAGGATGGGACAGGCCGGGGGTGGCTACACCTTC.

The chain uses TRBV7-3 and TRBJ2-2; a weak D match, TRBD1 (6 bases). This CDR3 is 15 amino acids long. The ends were cut back, 5 bases at V and 0 bases at J, with 10 bases in the middle. Germline values: CDR1 SGHTA, CDR2 FQGTGA. The CDR3 region is CASSRTASNTGELFF. CDR3 bases: TGTGCCAGCAGCCGGACAGCTTCGAACACCGGGGAGCTGTTTTTT.

The DNA of the CDR3 is TGCGCCAGCAGCCAAGATTTGGGGGGGAACTATAATTCACCCCTCCACTTT. This translates into CASSQDLGGNYNSPLHF. This chain uses TRBV4-3 with TRBJ1-6; tentative D call: TRBD1 (5 bases). Per the germline V gene, CDR1 is LGHNA and CDR2 is YSLEER. CDR3 length: 17 residues. Between the trimmed V and J ends, which lost 0 bases and 3 bases, there was a span of 12 bases.

This chain joins TRBV5-4 and TRBJ2-4; TRBD2 agrees at 13 bases. This CDR3 is built from 17 residues. Looked up from germline, CDR1 is SGHNT and CDR2 is YYREEE (reference sequence). The V and J ends lost 3 bases and 4 bases, in that order; junction bases with no gene match: 7. This CDR3 is CASSYLEGLAGKNIQYF. The CDR3 DNA is TGTGCCAGCAGCTACTTAGAGGGACTAGCGGGGAAAAACATTCAGTACTTC.

CDR3 nucleotides: TGTGCCATCAGTGAGTCCGGGACTAACTATGGCTACACCTTC. Its translation: CAISESGTNYGYTF. This chain uses TRBV10-3 with TRBJ1-2; D gene ambiguous. Trimming removed 0 bases at V and 0 bases at J, with 5 bases between. Germline V lookup: CDR1 ENHRY, CDR2 SYGVKD. This CDR3 comprises 14 residues.

Regarding this clone: Because the CDR3 is missing its conserved closing phenylalanine or tryptophan, this is likely a read error. Because the CDR3's place on the DNA is in doubt, the DNA is left out and the CDR3 is given as listed by TCRdb. This chain connects TRBV20-1 to TRBJ1-1; the D call in the table, TRBD1, was not verified against the DNA. The CDR3 is 11 residues long, counting both termini. Looked up from germline, CDR1 is DFQATT and CDR2 is SNEGSKA (reference sequence). The CDR3 is CSASSPPATSL.

The chain combines TRBV25-1 with TRBJ2-3, with 13 positions matching TRBD2. V lost 4 bases, J lost 3 bases, and 7 bases stayed unmatched. CDR1 is MGHDK, CDR2 SYGVNS, per germline. The CDR3 is made up of 17 amino acids. The CDR3 reads CASSGPTSGGVTDTQYF. The CDR3 nucleotides read TGTGCCAGCAGTGGGCCCACTAGCGGGGGGGTAACAGATACGCAGTATTTT. The variable domain in full, with the rest retrieved from reference TRBV25-1 and TRBJ2-3, is EADIYQTPRYLVIGTGKKITLECSQTMGHDKMYWYQQDPGMELHLIHYSYGVNSTEKGDLSSESTVSRIRTEHFPLTLESARPSHTSQYLCASSGPTSGGVTDTQYFGPGTRLTVL.

The chain recombines TRBV27 with TRBJ1-6; D remains unclear. Trimming pared 3 bases from V and 12 bases from J, leaving 9 bases between. The CDR3 contains 12 residues. CDR1 MNHEY and CDR2 SMNVEV come from the germline V gene (reference sequence). The CDR3 sequence is CASSFLERPLHF. The CDR3 DNA sequence: TGTGCCAGCAGTTTTCTGGAGAGACCCCTCCACTTT.

J is TRBJ2-5 and V is TRBV3-1 (or the pseudogene TRBV3-2); D is unresolved. The CDR3 contains 12 residues. The ends were cut back, 4 bases at V and 4 bases at J, with 7 bases in the middle. Germline lookup yields CDR1 LGHDT and CDR2 YNNKEL (reference sequence). CDR3 nucleotide sequence: TGTGCCAGCAGCCCCTCTCGAGAGACCCAGTACTTC. Amino acids: CASSPSRETQYF.

This clone was seen just once. J is TRBJ2-1 and V is TRBV21-1; the D call of TRBD2 is as the table states it, not checked on the DNA. TRBV21-1 has pseudogene status. This CDR3 comprises 15 residues. This CDR3 reads CASGSGLGTYNEQFF. The CDR3 coding sequence is TGTGCCTCCGGGTCGGGACTCGGGACCTACAATGAGCAGTTCTTC.